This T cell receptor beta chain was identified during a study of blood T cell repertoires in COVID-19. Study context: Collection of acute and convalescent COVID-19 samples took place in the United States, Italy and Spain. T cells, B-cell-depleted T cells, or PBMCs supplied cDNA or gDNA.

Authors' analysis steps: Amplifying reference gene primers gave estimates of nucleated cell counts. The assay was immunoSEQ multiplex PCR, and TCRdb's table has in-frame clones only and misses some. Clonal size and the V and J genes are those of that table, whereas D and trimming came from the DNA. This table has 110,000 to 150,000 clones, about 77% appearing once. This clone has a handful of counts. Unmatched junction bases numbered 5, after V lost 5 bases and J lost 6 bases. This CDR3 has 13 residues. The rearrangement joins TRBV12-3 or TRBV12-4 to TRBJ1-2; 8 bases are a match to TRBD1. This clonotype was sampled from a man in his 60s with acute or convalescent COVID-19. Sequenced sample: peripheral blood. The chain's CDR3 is CASSKGQVDGYTF. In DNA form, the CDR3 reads TGTGCCAGCAGTAAGGGACAGGTGGATGGCTACACCTTC.